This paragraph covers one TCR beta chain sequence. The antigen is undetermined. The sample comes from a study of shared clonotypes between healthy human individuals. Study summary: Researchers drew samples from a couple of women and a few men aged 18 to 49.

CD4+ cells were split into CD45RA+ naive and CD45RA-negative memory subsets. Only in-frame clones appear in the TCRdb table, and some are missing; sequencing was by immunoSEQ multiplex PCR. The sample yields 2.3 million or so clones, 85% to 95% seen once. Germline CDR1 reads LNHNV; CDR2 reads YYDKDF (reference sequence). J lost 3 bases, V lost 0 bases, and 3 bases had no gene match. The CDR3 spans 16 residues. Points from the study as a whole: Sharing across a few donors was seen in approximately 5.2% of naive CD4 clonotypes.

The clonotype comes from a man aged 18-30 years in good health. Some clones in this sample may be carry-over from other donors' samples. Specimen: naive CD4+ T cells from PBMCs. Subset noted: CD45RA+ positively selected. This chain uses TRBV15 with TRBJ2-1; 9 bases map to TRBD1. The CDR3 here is CATSRDRGQGYNEQFF. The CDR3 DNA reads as TGTGCCACCAGCAGAGATAGGGGACAGGGCTACAATGAGCAGTTCTTC.